These T cell receptor beta chains were read from a single sample in a study of CD4 T cells in relation to SARS-CoV-2 and coronaviruses. These receptors are not linked to any known antigen. The data were produced by immunoSEQ multiplex PCR, yet TCRdb's version contains in-frame clones alone and is incomplete. This sample has 15,000 to 25,000 clones; 77% occur once, and the top ten carry around 25%. Sequenced: CD4+ T cells from PBMCs, cultured in vitro. The source is a human donor in good health. CDR3s leave out the opening cysteine and the closing phenylalanine or tryptophan.

V: TRBV6-5; CDR3: ASSNQRLSSYEQY
V: TRBV4-3; CDR3: ASSHERQFYRAKNIQY
V: TRBV5-8; CDR3: ASSPRGTPLGNTIY
V: TRBV10-3; CDR3: AIRGGGEVTIY
V: TRBV6-5; CDR3: ASTRTSGAGELF
V: TRBV7-3; CDR3: ASSSRTSGGTGELF
V: TRBV9; CDR3: ASSKDYLAGGTGELF
V: TRBV10-3; CDR3: AISAGTGQGYGYT
V: TRBV29-1; CDR3: SVVSNRDGNEQF
V: TRBV9; CDR3: ASSVGLSQGGTEAF
V: TRBV5-4; CDR3: ASSPVGLNTIY
V: TRBV4-2; CDR3: ASSQDISARGYEQY
V: TRBV6-5; CDR3: ASRSDRLGNTIY
V: TRBV20-1; CDR3: SASTGSLGEQY
V: TRBV6-5; CDR3: ASSRQFSGNTIY
V: TRBV5-1; CDR3: ASSSGPSTDTQY
V: TRBV5-5; CDR3: ASSLARGGLDYGYT
V: TRBV10-3; CDR3: ASSGGVANTGELF
V: TRBV7-3; CDR3: ASSLGGDGANVLT
V: TRBV9; CDR3: ASSVVPEASYEQY
V: TRBV10-3; CDR3: ATRGRGAEETQY
V: TRBV20-1; CDR3: SASVAGLTQETQY
V: TRBV9; CDR3: ASSVGVGGRTNEKLF
V: TRBV5-4; CDR3: ASSLEATTQY
V: TRBV3-1/TRBV3-2; CDR3: ASSQVILAGVGEQY
V: TRBV11-2; CDR3: ASSWSNYGYT